A single sample gave rise to the 17 T cell receptor beta chains below, sequenced in a study of cytomegalovirus exposure and HLA in healthy donors. The PCR was carried out with 60 Vbeta primers and 13 Jbeta primers. Libraries were prepared by immunoSEQ multiplex PCR; TCRdb keeps only in-frame clonotypes and omits some of them. The listing contains over 150,000 clones. The sample was PBMCs. These receptors came from a boy younger than 18 in good health and CMV-seronegative.

The chain's CDR3 is CASAGASDGYTF. The CDR3 DNA reads as TGTGCCAGCGCGGGGGCGTCCGATGGCTACACCTTC. The chain links TRBV6-6 to TRBJ1-2; weak D call: TRBD1 (6 bases). V was cut by 8 bases and J by 6 bases, with 13 bases left in between. The CDR3 has 12 residues. Germline-derived CDR1 and CDR2 are MNHNY and SVGAGI (reference sequence).

The chain recombines TRBV5-5 with TRBJ1-1; D gene unclear. The CDR3 runs 13 residues. Germline CDR1 SGHKS, CDR2 YYEKEE (reference sequence). The V end was cut by 0 bases, the J end by 7 bases, with 10 bases between. The CDR3 sequence: CASSLGLSGEAFF. The DNA of the CDR3 is TGTGCCAGCAGCTTGGGCCTATCGGGTGAAGCTTTCTTT.

This chain's CDR3 is CASSSLPGTGERGYTF. DNA of the CDR3: TGTGCCAGTAGTTCACTTCCCGGGACAGGGGAACGTGGCTACACCTTC. V gene TRBV19 combines with J gene TRBJ1-2, with TRBD1 matching 10 bases. The CDR3 is 16 amino acids. V was clipped by 5 bases and J by 7 bases; unmatched bases: 13. CDR1 is LNHDA and CDR2 is SQIVND in the germline V gene (reference sequence).

The chain recombines TRBV5-1 with TRBJ2-1, with 8 bases aligning to TRBD2. J gave up 8 bases and V 3 bases, and 16 bases lay outside the gene matches. The CDR3 covers 17 residues. Germline loops: CDR1 SGHRS, CDR2 YFSETQ. This CDR3 is CASSSPKGSGGLYEQFF. The CDR3 DNA sequence: TGCGCCAGCAGCTCCCCTAAAGGCAGCGGGGGTTTATATGAGCAGTTCTTC.

The chain is built from TRBV4-1 and TRBJ2-1; a possible D gene is TRBD1 (5 bases). The CDR3 is made up of 19 amino acids. V was clipped by 1 base and J by 0 bases, with 19 bases between them. The V gene's germline CDR1 is MGHRA and CDR2 YSYEKL. Here the CDR3 DNA reads TGCGCCAGCAGCCAAGCAGGGTTCCCCTCTGGAAGCTCCTACAATGAGCAGTTCTTC. Residues: CASSQAGFPSGSSYNEQFF.

This chain links TRBV7-8 with TRBJ1-6; D ambiguous. The CDR3 runs 15 residues. Germline V lookup: CDR1 SGHVS, CDR2 FQNEAQ. The V end lost 1 base, the J end lost 7 bases, and 11 bases lay between the germline ends. CDR3 sequence: CASSLDPAVNSPLHF. CDR3 in DNA: TGTGCCAGCAGCTTAGACCCGGCGGTAAATTCACCCCTCCACTTT.

This rearrangement joins TRBV19 to TRBJ2-7; 10 bases match TRBD1. In germline, CDR1 is LNHDA, CDR2 SQIVND (reference sequence). The V and J ends lost 6 bases and 1 base, in that order; junction bases with no gene match: 9. CDR3 length equals 16 residues. The CDR3 sequence: CASSDPRDRGSYEQYF. For the CDR3, the DNA is TGTGCCAGTAGCGATCCCCGGGACAGGGGTTCCTACGAGCAGTACTTC.

The V gene is TRBV5-4, the J gene TRBJ1-1; D uncertain. The CDR3 is 13 amino acids. Trimming shortened V by 4 bases and J by 1 base, and 8 bases separated the two germline ends. CDR1 and CDR2 from the germline V gene are SGHNT and YYREEE (reference sequence). In DNA, the CDR3 is TGTGCCAGCAGCGCCACACAGAACACTGAAGCTTTCTTT. Encoded protein: CASSATQNTEAFF.

The V and J genes are TRBV30 and TRBJ1-2; unclear D gene. Germline CDR1 and CDR2: GTSNPN and SVGIG (reference sequence). Trimming removed 3 bases from V and 8 bases from J, with 13 bases in between. The CDR3 runs to 12 residues. In DNA form, the CDR3 reads TGTGCCTGGAGCCGAAGAGGGCAAGGCTACACCTTC. Protein: CAWSRRGQGYTF. Supplemented by reference TRBV30 and TRBJ1-2, the full variable domain reads SQTIHQWPATLVQPVGSPLSLECTVEGTSNPNLYWYRQAAGRGLQLLFYSVGIGQISSEVPQNLSASRPQDRQFILSSKKLLLSDSGFYLCAWSRRGQGYTFGSGTRLTVV.

The rearrangement joins TRBV7-8 to TRBJ2-3; a weak D match, TRBD2 (5 bases). Deletions cut 5 bases from V and 1 base from J, with 19 bases between. This CDR3 has 17 amino acids. From germline, CDR1 is SGHVS and CDR2 FQNEAQ. CDR3 in DNA: TGTGCCAGCAGCCCCCGCCGTCGAGGGTCCGGCACAGATACGCAGTATTTT. It encodes CASSPRRRGSGTDTQYF.

The gene calls are TRBV19 and TRBJ2-7; TRBD1 matches 7 bases. V was pared by 5 bases and J by 2 bases, with 6 bases of the junction left unmatched. From germline, CDR1 is LNHDA and CDR2 SQIVND (reference sequence). This CDR3 comprises 14 residues. The CDR3 region is CASSLGTATYEQYF. Here the CDR3 DNA reads TGTGCCAGTAGTCTTGGGACAGCTACCTACGAGCAGTACTTC.

This chain links TRBV30 with TRBJ1-6; D might be TRBD1 (5 bases). Germline CDR1 GTSNPN, CDR2 SVGIG (reference sequence). Trimming removed 3 bases from V and 8 bases from J, with 5 bases in between. CDR3 length: 11 residues. Written as DNA, the CDR3 is TGTGCCTGGAGCAGGGATTCACCCCTCCACTTT. Translated, it gives CAWSRDSPLHF. The full variable domain, completed using reference TRBV30 and TRBJ1-6, is SQTIHQWPATLVQPVGSPLSLECTVEGTSNPNLYWYRQAAGRGLQLLFYSVGIGQISSEVPQNLSASRPQDRQFILSSKKLLLSDSGFYLCAWSRDSPLHFGNGTRLTVT.

CDR3 nucleotide sequence: TGTGCCAGCAGCACCCTGTTCCGGGACAGGGGGCTAGGAGCTTTCTTT. Protein: CASSTLFRDRGLGAFF. The rearrangement uses TRBV7-2 and TRBJ1-1; TRBD1 agrees at 12 bases. This CDR3 has 16 residues. V shed 5 bases, J shed 10 bases, and the junction held 14 bases outside the gene matches. Germline CDR1 and CDR2: SGHTA and FQGNSA.

V gene TRBV6-4 combines with J gene TRBJ2-3; a possible D gene is TRBD1 (6 bases). Germline V gives CDR1 MRHNA, CDR2 SNTAGT. This CDR3 contains 13 residues. V lost 4 bases and J lost 2, with 7 bases in between. The CDR3 protein is CASSGTDTDTQYF. CDR3 DNA: TGTGCCAGCAGTGGGACAGACACAGATACGCAGTATTTT.

This chain links TRBV6-1 with TRBJ1-2, with D possibly TRBD1 on 6 matching bases. V was pared by 6 bases and J by 4 bases, with 15 bases between. CDR3 length: 14 residues. Germline CDR1 and CDR2: MNHNS and SASEGT. The CDR3 bases are TGTGCCAGCAGCAACAGGGCGGATATCTATGGCTACACCTTC. Translating gives CASSNRADIYGYTF.

The chain couples TRBV7-6 to TRBJ2-2; a possible D gene is TRBD2 (6 bases). V lost 1 base to trimming and J lost 5 bases, with 14 bases between them. Germline values: CDR1 SGHVS, CDR2 FNYEAQ. The length of the CDR3 is 16 residues. The CDR3 DNA is TGTGCCAGCAGCTTAGACCGGGCGGGGACTACCGGGGAGCTGTTTTTT. The encoded protein is CASSLDRAGTTGELFF.

V gene TRBV7-3 combines with J gene TRBJ2-6; D remains ambiguous. Germline assignment: CDR1 SGHTA and CDR2 FQGTGA. The CDR3 extends over 16 amino acids. Deletions cut 5 bases from V and 7 bases from J, with 18 bases between. The CDR3 spells CASSLNPPGVANVLTF. CDR3 sequence (DNA): TGTGCCAGCAGCCTAAATCCCCCCGGAGTCGCCAACGTCCTGACTTTC.